The subject of this entry is one TCR beta chain. The antigen is undetermined. This sample was included in a study of shared clonotypes between healthy human individuals. Findings and caveats of the study: Sampling covered nothing but blood. Tissue TCR repertoires likely differ from those found in blood. Naive CD4 clonotypes overlapped across a few donors at roughly 5.1%.

The V segment lost 3 bases and the J segment 5 bases; nucleotides outside the gene matches: 8. The germline CDR1 and CDR2 sequences are MGHRA and YSYEKL. The CDR3 is 16 residues long. Using immunoSEQ multiplex PCR, the repertoire was profiled, and TCRdb retains in-frame clones only, with some absent. In the table there are hundreds of thousands of clones, 74% of which are singletons. Donors included only healthy HIV-negative adults lacking recent acute infections or vaccinations. The rearrangement uses TRBV4-1 and TRBJ2-5, with TRBD2 matching over 11 bases. The sequence was obtained from a woman aged 25-40 years in good health. Specimen: memory CD4+ T cells sorted from blood. Subset here: CD45RA-negative fraction. The CDR3 is CASSQGSGRAGETQYF. In DNA, the CDR3 is TGCGCCAGCAGCCAGGGTAGCGGGAGGGCCGGGGAGACCCAGTACTTC.